This T cell receptor beta chain was documented in a study of cytomegalovirus exposure and HLA in healthy donors. Study conclusions and caveats: In a later analysis, V- and J-gene trimming of beta chains associated with a DCLRE1C missense variant, replicated independently.

For this clone: Its cognate antigen is unknown.

The PCR made use of 60 Vbeta and 13 Jbeta primers. The method was immunoSEQ multiplex PCR; TCRdb's version includes in-frame clones alone and lacks a portion of them. The sample lists roughly 140,000 clones; approximately 80% were seen once. CDR3 length equals 14 residues. V lost 4 bases and J 1 base, leaving 11 bases between the germline ends. Per the germline V gene, CDR1 is SGHRS and CDR2 is YFSETQ. The source material was PBMCs. This chain uses TRBV5-1 with TRBJ2-5, with D perhaps matching TRBD1 (5 bases). This TCR was sampled from a male donor in good health and CMV-seronegative. CDR3 sequence (DNA): TGCGCCAGCAGCACCTCGACAGCCCAAGAGACCCAGTACTTC. Translated, it gives CASSTSTAQETQYF. Variable domain in full (rest from reference TRBV5-1 and TRBJ2-5): KAGVTQTPRYLIKTRGQQVTLSCSPISGHRSVSWYQQTPGQGLQFLFEYFSETQRNKGNFPGRFSGRQFSNSRSEMNVSTLELGDSALYLCASSTSTAQETQYFGPGTRLLVL.